This T cell receptor beta chain was retrieved from a study of T cells in Graves' hyperthyroidism and ophthalmopathy (dated by TCRdb to 2018 to 2020). At the level of the whole study: Peripheral blood samples were taken at initial diagnosis, before any treatment was given. The 100 discovery patients were divided at random into training and test sets in a 7:3 ratio. To identify distinguishing TCR V-J signatures, a discovery cohort of 100 or so patients was used, comprising some 45 with Graves' ophthalmopathy and some 60 with stable Graves' hyperthyroidism. An independent validation cohort of fewer than 20 hyperthyroidism patients and approximately 16 patients who later progressed to ophthalmopathy tested prospective prediction of ophthalmopathy. The paper describes TCR Vbeta CDR3 sequencing of 135 peripheral blood samples, made up of 43 ophthalmopathy patients, over 70 hyperthyroidism patients and about 17 progressor patients. After sampling, hyperthyroidism patients received methimazole starting at 30 mg daily, and ophthalmopathy patients received high-dose intravenous methylprednisolone. In addition, the study compared T-cell repertoires in thyroid tissue and in blood from about 6 Graves' hyperthyroidism patients. Study-level results and caveats: Ophthalmopathy was separated from stable hyperthyroidism by a 13 V-J signature model, with about 86% sensitivity and roughly 81% specificity obtained in cross-validation and 80%/75% obtained in testing. Sample size was not statistically predetermined, and investigators were not blinded to group allocation. In validation, progression to ophthalmopathy was predicted by the model with nearly 71% sensitivity and about 72% specificity, a median of roughly 6 months before onset. Most expanded thyroid clonotypes (frequency above 0.001) were also found in blood, which suggests that blood repertoires may mirror thyroid immune responses.

V sheds 2 bases and J sheds 4 bases, leaving 12 bases between their ends. The germline V gene specifies MDHEN as CDR1 and SYDVKM as CDR2. From cysteine to phenylalanine, the CDR3 is 15 amino acids long. The CDR3 DNA has 45 bases and is translated from base 1. This clonotype was recorded at least ten times. Its antigen has not been determined. No per-base quality is available; no much larger clone lies one base away. The TCR beta CDR3 regions were amplified from the RNA transcripts. The first round of RT-PCR for the TCR CDR3 was performed with the HTBI primer set and the Qiagen OneStep RT-PCR kit. Libraries were constructed in a second round of multiplex PCR, after which size selection and purification were performed. Sequencing of the libraries was done on an Illumina HiSeq2000 using paired-end 100 bp reads. The original methods were these. SOAPnuke was used to process the raw data, removing reads that contained adapters or uncalled bases, had a mean Phred below 15, or lacked an exact match to the constant primer or identifier. High-quality paired reads were merged using COPE v1.2.5, and each unique nucleotide sequence was defined as a clonotype. Clonotypes were aligned to IMGT TRBV, TRBD and TRBJ reference segments using MiTCR v1.1. Analysis was restricted to V-J combinations with a frequency above 0.0001, which covered just over 98% of repertoires. A TCS score was defined as the ratio of F50 (clonal expansion) to E x V (chaos), with BLOSUM62-based TCRdist applied between CDR3 peptides within each V-J. Welch's t-statistics and random forest reduced fewer than 550 V-J features to about 13, which were used in a naive Bayes classifier (R e1071). The public sequencing data were trimmed at Q25 with fastp and processed into clonotypes with MiXCR by TCRdb, which kept only in-frame beta chains. Under each unique CDR3 protein, matching rows form one entry showing the most common genes and DNA. The V and J calls shown here were made by TCRdb, not taken from the authors' results. A total of fewer than 650,000 distinct CDR3 sequences appear in this sample, 12% to 15% of them only once. The ten largest clonotypes hold about 6.6% of the sample.

Ophthalmopathy patients had moderately to severely active disease, with a Clinical Activity Score of 3 or more, a NOSPECS grade of 4 or more, and a disease duration of less than 3 months. Patients with uncontrolled infections, other autoimmune diseases, pregnancy or lactation were excluded. Diagnoses were established on the basis of clinical symptoms, serum thyroxine and TRAb, thyroid ultrasound, and orbital computed tomography. PBMCs were separated from under 11 ml of fresh peripheral blood using Ficoll-Paque density gradient centrifugation. Total RNA was extracted with Trizol reagent, and quality was checked on an Agilent 2100 Bioanalyzer.

This receptor chain uses TRBV28 and TRBJ1-5, and possibly TRBD1, on 6 matching bases. The source of this sequence is a woman under 30 with Graves' ophthalmopathy. Source material: blood. The DNA sequence follows: TGTGCCAGCAGTTTAAGGACAGATCGGAATCAGCCCCAGCATTTT. This encodes CASSLRTDRNQPQHF.